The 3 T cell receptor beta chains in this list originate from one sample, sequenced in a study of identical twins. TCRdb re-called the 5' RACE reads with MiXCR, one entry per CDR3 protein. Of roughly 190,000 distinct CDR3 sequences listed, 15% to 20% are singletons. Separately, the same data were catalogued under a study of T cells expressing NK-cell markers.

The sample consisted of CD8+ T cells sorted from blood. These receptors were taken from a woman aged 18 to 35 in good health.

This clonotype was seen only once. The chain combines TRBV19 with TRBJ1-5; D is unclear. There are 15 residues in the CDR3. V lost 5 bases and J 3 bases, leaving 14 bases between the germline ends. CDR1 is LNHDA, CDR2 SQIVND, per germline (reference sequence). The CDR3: CASSSLDLTNQPQHF. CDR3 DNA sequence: TGTGCCAGTAGTTCCCTGGACCTAACCAATCAGCCCCAGCATTTT.

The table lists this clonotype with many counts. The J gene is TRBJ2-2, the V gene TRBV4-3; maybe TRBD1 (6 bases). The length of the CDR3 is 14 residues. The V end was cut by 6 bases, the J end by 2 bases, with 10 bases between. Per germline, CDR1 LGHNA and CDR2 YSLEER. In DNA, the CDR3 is TGCGCCAGCAGGGAACAGGGTAACACCGGGGAGCTGTTTTTT. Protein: CASREQGNTGELFF.

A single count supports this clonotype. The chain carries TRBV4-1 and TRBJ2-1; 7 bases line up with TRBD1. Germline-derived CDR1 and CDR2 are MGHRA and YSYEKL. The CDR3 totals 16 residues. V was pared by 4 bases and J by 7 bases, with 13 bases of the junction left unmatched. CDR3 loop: CASSPAGTEIGNEQFF. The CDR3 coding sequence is TGCGCCAGCAGCCCAGCCGGGACAGAAATTGGGAATGAGCAGTTCTTC.